Reported below is one T cell receptor (beta chain). Its antigen is undetermined. The sample comes from a study of OX40 agonist ivuxolimab in advanced cancers. At the level of the study: Patient treatment consisted of intravenous ivuxolimab administration every 2 weeks at 0.01 to 10 mg/kg. Study-wide points: At 0.1 to 3.0 mg/kg, CD4+ and CD8+ blood T cells expanded clonally by week 6. Researchers report that CD8+ T cells had, on average, more expanded clones than CD4+. Also showing low normalized T-cell clonal expansion were some of the nonresponders.

Method: immunoSEQ multiplex PCR; TCRdb's copy keeps in-frame clones and lacks some. The table includes approximately 78,000 clones, around 86% detected once. The CDR3 has 15 amino acids. V lost 4 bases to trimming and J lost 4 bases, with 16 bases between them. Germline V gives CDR1 SGHRS, CDR2 YFSETQ. This receptor was obtained from an adult with an advanced solid tumor such as melanoma, head and neck, liver or kidney cancer. The chain joins TRBV5-1 to TRBJ2-3; D gene uncertain. Here the sequenced sample was CD4+ or CD8+ T cells sorted from blood, taken in a trial of the OX40 agonist ivuxolimab. CDR3 bases: TGCGCCAGCAGCACTGACCCCCTCCCCGCAGATACGCAGTATTTT. This translates into CASSTDPLPADTQYF.